This T cell receptor (beta chain) originates from a study of T cells in Graves' hyperthyroidism and ophthalmopathy. This CDR3 spans 14 amino acids. Between the trimmed V and J ends, which lost 2 bases and 2 bases, there was a span of 9 bases. Germline CDR1 LGHDT, CDR2 YNNKEL (reference sequence). This clonotype was observed at least ten times. Amplification yielded TCR beta CDR3 regions, with RNA transcripts as the source. TCR CDR3 regions were first amplified by RT-PCR with HTBI primers. TCRdb itself ran the multiplex PCR reads through MiXCR, one entry per CDR3 protein. The repertoire holds fewer than 350,000 distinct CDR3 sequences, with around a sixth as singletons.

The rearrangement joins TRBV3-1 to TRBJ1-2, with D possibly being TRBD1 (5 bases). This clonotype was sampled from a woman aged 40 to 50 with Graves' ophthalmopathy. The sequenced material came from blood. CDR3 sequence (DNA): TGTGCCAGCAGCCAATCCGGGGCAAACTATGGCTACACCTTC. This codes for CASSQSGANYGYTF.